A selection of T cell receptor beta chains follows, all from one sample in a study of T-cell reconstitution after alpha-beta-depleted transplantation in children. TCRdb used MiXCR to reprocess the PCR reads, holding one entry per CDR3 protein. Of approximately 97,000 distinct CDR3 sequences detected, about 6.8% appear once; the ten largest clones hold 16%. Sequencing used PBMCs, obtained before TCRalphabeta/CD19-depleted stem cell transplant. Receptors originate from a boy under 10 years old with acute lymphoblastic leukemia, due to receive a stem cell transplant. Each CDR3 is given with its conserved first and last residue. D genes are given only for firm matches. Not all rows give a size; the values are once, few, many and, for expanded clones, a class.

CDR3 length	clone size	V gene	D gene	J gene	CDR3 protein	CDR3 DNA
12	many	TRBV5-4	NA	TRBJ2-1	CASSLFRDEQFF	TGTGCCAGCAGCTTATTCCGGGATGAGCAGTTCTTC
14	many	TRBV19	NA	TRBJ1-5	CASSIAAGEQPQHF	TGTGCCAGTAGTATAGCCGCGGGGGAGCAGCCCCAGCATTTT
15	many	TRBV5-1	TRBD1	TRBJ2-3	CASSFDRGDTDTQYF	TGCGCCAGCAGCTTCGACAGGGGGGACACAGATACGCAGTATTTT
14	NA	TRBV7-2	NA	TRBJ1-5	CASRAGDSNEPQHF	TGTGCCAGCAGGGCAGGGGATAGCAATGAGCCCCAGCATTTT
17	NA	TRBV4-2	TRBD2	TRBJ2-1	CASSLGLAGGGFDEQFF	TGTGCCAGCAGCCTGGGACTAGCGGGGGGTGGGTTCGATGAGCAGTTCTTC
14	many	TRBV9	TRBD1	TRBJ2-3	CASSVQGATDTQYF	TGTGCCAGCAGCGTCCAGGGGGCAACAGATACGCAGTATTTT
15	NA	TRBV7-9	TRBD1	TRBJ2-5	CASSLGDRAQETQYF	TGTGCCAGCAGCCTAGGGGACAGGGCCCAAGAGACCCAGTACTTC
13	NA	TRBV20-1	NA	TRBJ1-5	CSAKGPYNQPQHF	TGCAGTGCTAAGGGGCCGTATAATCAGCCCCAGCATTTT
15	NA	TRBV11-2	NA	TRBJ2-2	CASSLGADYTGELFF	TGTGCCAGCAGCTTAGGTGCGGATTACACCGGGGAGCTGTTTTTT
12	many	TRBV7-2	NA	TRBJ2-1	CASSLGGYEQFF	TGTGCCAGCAGCTTAGGGGGGTATGAGCAGTTCTTC
13	many	TRBV20-1	NA	TRBJ2-3	CSAQQGTTDTQYF	TGCAGTGCCCAACAGGGAACCACAGATACGCAGTATTTT
12	NA	TRBV29-1	NA	TRBJ2-1	CSVASSYNEQFF	TGCAGCGTCGCCAGCTCCTACAATGAGCAGTTCTTC
14	NA	TRBV20-1	NA	TRBJ2-7	CSFKGPGQAYEQSF	TGCAGTTTCAAAGGCCCGGGTCAGGCCTACGAGCAGTCCTTC
13	many	TRBV2	TRBD1	TRBJ1-2	CASSGQGNYGYTF	TGTGCCAGCAGTGGACAGGGTAACTATGGCTACACCTTC
13	many	TRBV27	NA	TRBJ2-3	CASKQGSTDTQYF	TGTGCCAGCAAGCAGGGAAGCACAGATACGCAGTATTTT
17	NA	TRBV2	TRBD2	TRBJ2-3	CASSESPAGGGTDTQYF	TGTGCCAGCAGTGAATCCCCAGCGGGGGGAGGCACAGATACGCAGTATTTT
16	many	TRBV27	TRBD2	TRBJ2-2	CASSSLAGPDTGELFF	TGTGCCAGCAGCTCGCTAGCGGGGCCCGACACCGGGGAGCTGTTTTTT
17	many	TRBV7-2	NA	TRBJ1-4	CASSSLLLQGGYEKLFF	TGTGCCAGCAGCTCACTCCTTCTCCAGGGAGGATATGAAAAACTGTTTTTT
16	few	TRBV3-1	TRBD1	TRBJ1-2	CASSQGGTGGSYGYTF	TGTGCCAGCAGCCAAGGGGGGACAGGAGGTTCCTATGGCTACACCTTC
16	few	TRBV25-1	TRBD2	TRBJ2-7	CASSELAGGRLSEQYF	TGTGCCAGCAGTGAATTAGCGGGGGGGCGTTTAAGCGAGCAGTACTTC
15	NA	TRBV7-9	TRBD1	TRBJ1-2	CASSLIQGGTYGYTF	TGTGCCAGCAGCTTAATCCAGGGGGGGACCTATGGCTACACCTTC
14	NA	TRBV3-1	NA	TRBJ2-7	CASSPPAGPYEQYF	TGTGCCAGCAGCCCCCCGGCAGGTCCTTACGAGCAGTACTTC
14	NA	TRBV7-8	TRBD2	TRBJ2-7	CASSSLAGGYEQYF	TGTGCCAGCAGCTCGCTAGCGGGGGGCTACGAGCAGTACTTC
13	many	TRBV2	NA	TRBJ2-5	CASRGDSQETQYF	TGTGCCAGCAGAGGGGACTCCCAAGAGACCCAGTACTTC
15	many	TRBV6-4	NA	TRBJ2-1	CASSEVQSSYNEQFF	TGTGCCAGCAGTGAGGTGCAGAGCTCCTACAATGAGCAGTTCTTC
14	NA	TRBV18	TRBD1	TRBJ1-2	CASSPDRTGYGYTF	TGTGCCAGCTCCCCCGACAGGACAGGTTATGGCTACACCTTC
15	NA	TRBV6-1	TRBD1	TRBJ1-4	CASMPGGGGGEKLFF	TGTGCCAGCATGCCCGGAGGGGGCGGGGGTGAAAAACTGTTTTTT
14	NA	TRBV19	NA	TRBJ1-4	CASSVWGLNEKLFF	TGTGCCAGTAGTGTATGGGGACTTAATGAAAAACTGTTTTTT